The clone carrying this TCR beta chain turned up a few times. Per the authors' pipeline: Nucleated cell number was recorded as an estimate derived from reference gene primer amplification. Some clones are missing from TCRdb's copy, which holds only in-frame ones; the method was immunoSEQ multiplex PCR. D and trimming were read from the DNA, whereas the V and J calls and clone size are those reported in that table. The data contain some 37,000 clones, 88% of them singletons. These data originate in a study of blood T cell repertoires in COVID-19. The overall study: Italy, Spain and the United States were the sources of the convalescent and acute COVID-19 samples. PBMCs, B-cell-depleted T cells, or T cells provided the cDNA or gDNA that made up the material.

Trimming took 1 base from V and 3 from J; bases not matched to a gene: 2. Looked up from germline, CDR1 is SNHLY and CDR2 is FYNNEI. CDR3 length equals 15 residues. The sample was peripheral blood. The TCR originated in a woman aged 70-85 years with acute or convalescent COVID-19. This chain uses TRBV2 with TRBJ1-5; 8 positions match TRBD1. This chain's CDR3 is CASSEEGQANQPQHF. CDR3 coding DNA: TGTGCCAGCAGTGAAGAGGGACAGGCCAATCAGCCCCAGCATTTT.